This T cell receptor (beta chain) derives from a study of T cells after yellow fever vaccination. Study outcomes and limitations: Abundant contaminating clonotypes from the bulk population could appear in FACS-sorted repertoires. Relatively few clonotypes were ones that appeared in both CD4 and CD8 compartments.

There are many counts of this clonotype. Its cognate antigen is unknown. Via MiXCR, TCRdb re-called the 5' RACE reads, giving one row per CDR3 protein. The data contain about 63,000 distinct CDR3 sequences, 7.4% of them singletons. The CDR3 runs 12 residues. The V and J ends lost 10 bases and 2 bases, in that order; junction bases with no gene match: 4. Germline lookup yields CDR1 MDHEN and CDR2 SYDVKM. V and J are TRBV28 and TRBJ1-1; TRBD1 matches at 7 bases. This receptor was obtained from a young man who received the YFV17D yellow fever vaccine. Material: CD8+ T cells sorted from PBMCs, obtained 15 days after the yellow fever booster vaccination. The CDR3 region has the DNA TGTGCCACAGGACAGGTAAACACTGAAGCTTTCTTT. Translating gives CATGQVNTEAFF. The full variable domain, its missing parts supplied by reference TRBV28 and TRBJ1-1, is DVKVTQSSRYLVKRTGEKVFLECVQDMDHENMFWYRQDPGLGLRLIYFSYDVKMKEKGDIPEGYSVSREKKERFSLILESASTNQTSMYLCATGQVNTEAFFGQGTRLTVV.